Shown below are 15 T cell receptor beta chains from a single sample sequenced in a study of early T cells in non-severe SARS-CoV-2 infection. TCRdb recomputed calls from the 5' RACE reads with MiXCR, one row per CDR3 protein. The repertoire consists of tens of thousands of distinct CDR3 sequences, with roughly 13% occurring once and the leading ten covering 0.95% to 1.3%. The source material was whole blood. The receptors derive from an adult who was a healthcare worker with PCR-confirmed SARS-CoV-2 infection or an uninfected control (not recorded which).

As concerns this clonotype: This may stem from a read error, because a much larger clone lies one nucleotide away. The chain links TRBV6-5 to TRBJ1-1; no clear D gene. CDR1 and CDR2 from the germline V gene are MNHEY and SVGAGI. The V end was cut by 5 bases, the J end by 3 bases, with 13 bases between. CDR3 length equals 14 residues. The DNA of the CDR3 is TGTGCCAGCAGTAAAAGGGAAGTGGACACTGAAGCTTTCTTT. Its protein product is CASSKREVDTEAFF.

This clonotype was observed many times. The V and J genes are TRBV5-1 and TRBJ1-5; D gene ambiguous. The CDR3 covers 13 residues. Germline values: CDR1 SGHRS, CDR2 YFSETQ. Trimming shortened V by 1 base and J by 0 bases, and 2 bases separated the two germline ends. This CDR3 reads CASSLNSNQPQHF. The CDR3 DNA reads TGCGCCAGCAGCTTGAATAGCAATCAGCCCCAGCATTTT.

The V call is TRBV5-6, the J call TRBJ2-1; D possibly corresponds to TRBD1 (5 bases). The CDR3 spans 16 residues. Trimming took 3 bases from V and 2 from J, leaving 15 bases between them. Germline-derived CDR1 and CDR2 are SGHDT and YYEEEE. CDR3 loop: CASSSDDRVPYNEQFF. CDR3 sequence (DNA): TGTGCCAGCAGCTCCGACGACAGAGTCCCCTACAATGAGCAGTTCTTC.

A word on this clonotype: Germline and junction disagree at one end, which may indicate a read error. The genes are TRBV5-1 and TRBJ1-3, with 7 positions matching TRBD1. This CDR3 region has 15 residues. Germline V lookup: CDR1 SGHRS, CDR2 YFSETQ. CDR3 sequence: CANSFSGTAGNTIYF. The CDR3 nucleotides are TGCGCCAACAGCTTTTCCGGGACAGCTGGAAACACCATATATTTT.

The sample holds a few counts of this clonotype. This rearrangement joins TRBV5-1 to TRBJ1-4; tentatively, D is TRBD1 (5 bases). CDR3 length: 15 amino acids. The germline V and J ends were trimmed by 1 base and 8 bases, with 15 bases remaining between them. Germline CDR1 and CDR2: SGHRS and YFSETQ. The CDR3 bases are TGCGCCAGCAGCTTGACCGGGACGGCAGACGAAAAACTGTTTTTT. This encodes CASSLTGTADEKLFF. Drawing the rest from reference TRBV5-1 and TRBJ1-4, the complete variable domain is KAGVTQTPRYLIKTRGQQVTLSCSPISGHRSVSWYQQTPGQGLQFLFEYFSETQRNKGNFPGRFSGRQFSNSRSEMNVSTLELGDSALYLCASSLTGTADEKLFFGSGTQLSVL.

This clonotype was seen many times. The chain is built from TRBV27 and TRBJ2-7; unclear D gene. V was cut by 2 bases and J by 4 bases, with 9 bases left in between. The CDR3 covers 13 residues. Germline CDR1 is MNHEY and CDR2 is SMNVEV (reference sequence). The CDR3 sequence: CASSLGPDYEQYF. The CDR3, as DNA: TGTGCCAGCAGTTTAGGCCCCGATTACGAGCAGTACTTC.

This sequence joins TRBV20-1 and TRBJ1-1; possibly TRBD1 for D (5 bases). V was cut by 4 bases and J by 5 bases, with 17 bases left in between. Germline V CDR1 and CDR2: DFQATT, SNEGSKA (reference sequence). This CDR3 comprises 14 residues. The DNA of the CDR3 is TGCAGTGCTACCCAGACAGTTTGGGGGACTGAAGCTTTCTTT. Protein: CSATQTVWGTEAFF.

In nucleotides, the CDR3 is TGCAGCGTCGGGCTCGGACTAGCGGGGGGAGGGGAGCAGTTCTTC. Its translation is CSVGLGLAGGGEQFF. The chain has TRBV29-1 and TRBJ2-1, with 14 bases that match TRBD2. The CDR3 length is 15 residues. J was trimmed by 10 bases and V by 6 bases; bases with no gene match: 11. The germline V gene has CDR1 SQVTM and CDR2 ANQGSEA.

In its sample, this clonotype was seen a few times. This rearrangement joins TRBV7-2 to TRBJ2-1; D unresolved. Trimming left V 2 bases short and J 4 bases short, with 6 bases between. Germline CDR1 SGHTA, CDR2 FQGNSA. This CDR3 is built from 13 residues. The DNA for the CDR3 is TGTGCCAGCAGCTTAAACGGATACAATGAGCAGTTCTTC. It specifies CASSLNGYNEQFF.

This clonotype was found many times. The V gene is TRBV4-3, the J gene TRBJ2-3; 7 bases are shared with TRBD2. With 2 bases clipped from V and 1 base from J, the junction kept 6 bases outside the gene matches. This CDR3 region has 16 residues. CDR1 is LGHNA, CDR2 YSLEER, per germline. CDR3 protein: CASSQNPSGRTDTQYF. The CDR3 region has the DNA TGCGCCAGCAGCCAAAACCCTAGCGGACGCACAGATACGCAGTATTTT.

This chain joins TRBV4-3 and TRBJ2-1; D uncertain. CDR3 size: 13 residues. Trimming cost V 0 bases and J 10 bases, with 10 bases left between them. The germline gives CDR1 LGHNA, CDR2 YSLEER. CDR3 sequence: CASSQEARIEQFF. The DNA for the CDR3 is TGCGCCAGCAGCCAAGAGGCACGGATAGAGCAGTTCTTC.

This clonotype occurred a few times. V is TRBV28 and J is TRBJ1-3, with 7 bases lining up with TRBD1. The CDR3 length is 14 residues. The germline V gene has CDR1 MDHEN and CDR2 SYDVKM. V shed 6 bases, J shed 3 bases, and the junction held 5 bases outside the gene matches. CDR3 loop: CASRKQGLGNTIYF. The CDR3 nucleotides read TGTGCCAGCAGAAAACAGGGGCTTGGAAACACCATATATTTT.

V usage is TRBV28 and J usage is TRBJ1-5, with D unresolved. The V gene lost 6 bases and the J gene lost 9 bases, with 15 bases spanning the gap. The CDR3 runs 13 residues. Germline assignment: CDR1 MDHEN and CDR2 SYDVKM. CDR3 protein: CASSIPEEPPQHF. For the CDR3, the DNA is TGTGCCAGCAGCATCCCCGAGGAACCGCCCCAGCATTTT.

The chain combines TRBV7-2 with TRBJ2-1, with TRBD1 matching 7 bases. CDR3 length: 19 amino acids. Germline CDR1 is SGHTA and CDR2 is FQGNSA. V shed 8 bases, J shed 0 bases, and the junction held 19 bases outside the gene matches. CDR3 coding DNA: TGTGCCAGCGGTCTGCTTAGGAAGGGGGCACTGAGCTCCTACAATGAGCAGTTCTTC. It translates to CASGLLRKGALSSYNEQFF.

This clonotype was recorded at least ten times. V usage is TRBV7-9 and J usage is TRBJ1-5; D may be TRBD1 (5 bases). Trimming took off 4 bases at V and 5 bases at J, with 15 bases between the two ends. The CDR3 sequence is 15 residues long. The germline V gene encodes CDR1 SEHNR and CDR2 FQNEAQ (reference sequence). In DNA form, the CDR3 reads TGTGCCAGCAGCTCCCGGGACGGGGCACATCAGCCCCAGCATTTT. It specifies CASSSRDGAHQPQHF. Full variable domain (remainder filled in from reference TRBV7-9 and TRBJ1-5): DTGVSQNPRHKITKRGQNVTFRCDPISEHNRLYWYRQTLGQGPEFLTYFQNEAQLEKSRLLSDRFSAERPKGSFSTLEIQRTEQGDSAMYLCASSSRDGAHQPQHFGDGTRLSIL.